This T cell receptor beta chain is from a study of Graves' ophthalmopathy and Graves' hyperthyroidism. Germline values: CDR1 KGHDR, CDR2 SFDVKD. V lost 9 bases to trimming and J lost 9 bases, with 23 bases between them. The CDR3 is 15 residues long. Amplification of TCR beta CDR3 regions used RNA transcripts. Scientists carried out first-round RT-PCR using HTBI primers and then a second-round multiplex PCR. TCRdb re-analysed the multiplex PCR reads in MiXCR, keeping a single row per CDR3 protein. The sample shows about 700,000 distinct CDR3 sequences, 35% to 50% of them seen only once. This clonotype was detected only once.

The specimen sequenced was peripheral blood. This clonotype was obtained from an adult man with Graves' ophthalmopathy. The V and J genes are TRBV24-1 and TRBJ2-1, with D tentatively TRBD1 or TRBD2 (5 bases each). CDR3: CATSLGEPSPGEQFF. The CDR3 region has the DNA TGTGCCACCTCGCTGGGGGAGCCCTCGCCGGGTGAGCAGTTCTTC.